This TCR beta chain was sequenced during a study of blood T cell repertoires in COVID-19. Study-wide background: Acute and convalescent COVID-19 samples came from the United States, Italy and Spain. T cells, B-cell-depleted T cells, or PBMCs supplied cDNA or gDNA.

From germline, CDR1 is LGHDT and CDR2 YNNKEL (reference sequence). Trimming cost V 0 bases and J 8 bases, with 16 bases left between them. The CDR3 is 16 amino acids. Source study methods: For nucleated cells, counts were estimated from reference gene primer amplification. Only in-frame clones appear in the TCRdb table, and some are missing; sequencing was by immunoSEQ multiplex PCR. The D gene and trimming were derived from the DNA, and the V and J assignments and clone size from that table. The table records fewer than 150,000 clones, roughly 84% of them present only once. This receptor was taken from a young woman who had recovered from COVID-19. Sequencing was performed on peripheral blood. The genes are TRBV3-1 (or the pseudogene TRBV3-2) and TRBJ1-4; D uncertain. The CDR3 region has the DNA TGTGCCAGCAGCCAAGATCAGAGGGCCTCTGAGGAAAAACTGTTTTTT. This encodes CASSQDQRASEEKLFF.